This TCR beta chain was sequenced for a study of spatial heterogeneity in lung cancer. For the study at large: At a median of roughly two years after resection, follow-up PBMC samples were sequenced when available. Among detected sequences, beta-chain ones consistently exceeded alpha-chain ones in number.

The ends were cut back, 3 bases at V and 6 bases at J, with 12 bases in the middle. CDR1 and CDR2 (germline): KGHSH, LQKENI. The CDR3 contains 15 residues. The presence of a unique molecular identifier marked each TCR cDNA molecule. From the 5' RACE reads, TCRdb called clonotypes with MiXCR, one entry per CDR3 protein. This sample yields roughly 38,000 distinct CDR3 sequences, of which about 10% are seen a single time; about 15% belongs to the top ten. Stated time point: blood at routine non-recurrence follow-up after resection. The chain joins TRBV18 to TRBJ1-6; D is ambiguous. Sequenced material: PBMCs, taken at follow-up. This TCR came from a female donor with early-stage non-small cell lung cancer. The DNA of the CDR3 is TGTGCCAGCTCACCCAAAGAGGGCGGTAATTCACCCCTCCACTTT. Translating gives CASSPKEGGNSPLHF. Supplemented by reference TRBV18 and TRBJ1-6, the full variable domain reads NAGVMQNPRHLVRRRGQEARLRCSPMKGHSHVYWYRQLPEEGLKFMVYLQKENIIDESGMPKERFSAEFPKEGPSILRIQQVVRGDSAAYFCASSPKEGGNSPLHFGNGTRLTVT.